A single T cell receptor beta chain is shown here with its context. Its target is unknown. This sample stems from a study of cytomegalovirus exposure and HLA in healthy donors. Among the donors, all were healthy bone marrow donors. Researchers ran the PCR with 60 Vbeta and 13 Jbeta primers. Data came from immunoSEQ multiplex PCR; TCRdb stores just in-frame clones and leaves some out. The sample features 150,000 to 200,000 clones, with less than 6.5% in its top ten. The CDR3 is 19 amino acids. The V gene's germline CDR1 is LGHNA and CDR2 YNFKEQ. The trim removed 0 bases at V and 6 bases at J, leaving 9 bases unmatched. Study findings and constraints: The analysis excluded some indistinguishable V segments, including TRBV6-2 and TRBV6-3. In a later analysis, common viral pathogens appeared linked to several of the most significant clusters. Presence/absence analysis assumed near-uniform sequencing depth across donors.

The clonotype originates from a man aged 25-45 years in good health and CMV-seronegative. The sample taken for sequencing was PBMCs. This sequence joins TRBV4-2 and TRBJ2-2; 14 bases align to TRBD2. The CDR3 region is CASSQDHSTSGGEAGELFF. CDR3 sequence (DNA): TGTGCCAGCAGCCAAGACCACTCGACTAGCGGGGGGGAGGCCGGGGAGCTGTTTTTT.